The source of this TCR beta chain is a study of blood T cell repertoires in COVID-19. Study information: Sample material is recorded as cDNA or gDNA derived from T cells, B-cell-depleted T cells, or PBMCs.

Measured with immunoSEQ multiplex PCR; TCRdb has only the in-frame clones, and not every one. The table has a few hundred thousand clones, 70% to 90% seen once; the top ten hold 3.5% to 4.5%. The CDR3 contains 14 residues. V shed 6 bases and J 7 bases; nucleotides not matched to a gene: 7. The germline V gene encodes CDR1 SGHTA and CDR2 FQGTGA. The sequence was obtained from a woman in her twenties or thirties who had recovered from COVID-19. The sample was PBMCs or T cells enriched from blood (not recorded which). V usage is TRBV7-3 and J usage is TRBJ2-1, with 9 nucleotides matching TRBD2. CDR3 sequence reads: CASSVAGGRNEQFF. In nucleotides, the CDR3 is TGTGCCAGCAGTGTGGCGGGAGGGAGGAATGAGCAGTTCTTC. Drawing the rest from reference TRBV7-3 and TRBJ2-1, the complete variable domain is GAGVSQTPSNKVTEKGKYVELRCDPISGHTALYWYRQSLGQGPEFLIYFQGTGAADDSGLPNDRFFAVRPEGSVSTLKIQRTERGDSAVYLCASSVAGGRNEQFFGPGTRLTVL.